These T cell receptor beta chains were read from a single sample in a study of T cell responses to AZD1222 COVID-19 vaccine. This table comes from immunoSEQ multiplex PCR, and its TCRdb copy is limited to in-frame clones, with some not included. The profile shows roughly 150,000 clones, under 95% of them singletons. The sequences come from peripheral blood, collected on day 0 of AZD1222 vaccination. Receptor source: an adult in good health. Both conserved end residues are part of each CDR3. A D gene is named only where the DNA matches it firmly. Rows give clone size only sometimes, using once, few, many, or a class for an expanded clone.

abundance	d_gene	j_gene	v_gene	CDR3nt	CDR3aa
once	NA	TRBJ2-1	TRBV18	TGTGCCAGCTCACGGATTCGAGATTCCGATGAGCAGTTCTTC	CASSRIRDSDEQFF
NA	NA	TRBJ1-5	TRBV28	TGTGCCACTGTCTATAGCAATCAGCCCCAGCATTTT	CATVYSNQPQHF
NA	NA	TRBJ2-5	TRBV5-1	TGCGCCAGCAGCTTATACGTAGCACCACAAGAGACCCAGTACTTC	CASSLYVAPQETQYF
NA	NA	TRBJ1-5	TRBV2	TGTGCCAGCAGTGACACTCCGGGACACTATAGCAATCAGCCCCAGCATTTT	CASSDTPGHYSNQPQHF
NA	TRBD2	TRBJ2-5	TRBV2	TGTGCCAGCAGCGGGGACTACCTGAGAGAGACCCAGTACTTC	CASSGDYLRETQYF
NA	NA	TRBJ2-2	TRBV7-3	TGTGCCAGCAGCACGAACACCGGGGAGCTGTTTTTT	CASSTNTGELFF
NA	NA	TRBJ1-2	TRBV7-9	TGTGCCAGCAGCGATGGGACAATGTATGGCTACACCTTC	CASSDGTMYGYTF
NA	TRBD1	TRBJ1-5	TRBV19	TGTGCCAGTTTCCAACCAGGGGGCAGGGGTCAGCCCCAGCATTTT	CASFQPGGRGQPQHF
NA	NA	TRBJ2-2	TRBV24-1	TGTGCCACCAGTGAGGTCGGGCGGGGCGCGAACACCGGGGAGCTGTTTTTT	CATSEVGRGANTGELFF
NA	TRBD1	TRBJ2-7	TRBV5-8	TGTGCCAGCAGCAGATACCGGGACAGGGGGATTTCCTACGAGCAGTACTTC	CASSRYRDRGISYEQYF
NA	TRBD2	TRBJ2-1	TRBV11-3	TGTGCCAGCAGCTTCGGGACTAGCGGGAGGGGGAAGGGCGATGAGCAGTTCTTC	CASSFGTSGRGKGDEQFF
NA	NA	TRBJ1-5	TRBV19	TGTGCCAGTAGTATAGTGCGCGGAGCTAGCAATCAGCCCCAGCATTTT	CASSIVRGASNQPQHF
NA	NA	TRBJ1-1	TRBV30	TGTGCCTGGAGCAACTGGGGTGCGGCTTTCTTT	CAWSNWGAAFF
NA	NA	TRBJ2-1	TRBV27	TGTGCCAGCACCGGAAGACCCCAGGGGGCGGGGGATGAGCAGTTCTTC	CASTGRPQGAGDEQFF
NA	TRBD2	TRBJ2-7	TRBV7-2	TGTGCCAGCAGCACCCAGCGGGAGAGGGAGCAGTACTTC	CASSTQREREQYF
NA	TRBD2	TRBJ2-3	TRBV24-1	TGTGCCACCAGTGATAGTGGGACGGGACTAGCGGGAGTGGTTATGGATACGCAGTATTTT	CATSDSGTGLAGVVMDTQYF
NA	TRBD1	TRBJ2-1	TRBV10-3	TGTGCCATCAGCTGGGACAGGTCCACCAATGAGCAGTTCTTC	CAISWDRSTNEQFF
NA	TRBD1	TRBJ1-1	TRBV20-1	TGCAGTGCTAGTAATGGACAGGGCGGGGGAACTGAAGCTTTCTTT	CSASNGQGGGTEAFF
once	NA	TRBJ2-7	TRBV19	TGTGCCAGTAGTCGCATCCGAGACAGCTACGAGCAGTACTTC	CASSRIRDSYEQYF
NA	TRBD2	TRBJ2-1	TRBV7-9	TGTGCCAGCAGCTTCTACCGGGAGGTATACAATGAGCAGTTCTTC	CASSFYREVYNEQFF
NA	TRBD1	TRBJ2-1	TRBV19	TGTGCCAGTAGTATGGGGACAGGGATAAGTGATGAGCAGTTCTTC	CASSMGTGISDEQFF
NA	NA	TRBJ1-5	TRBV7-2	TGTGCCAGCAGCCCCTGGACCCGGAGGAGTGTGGGTCAGCCCCAGCATTTT	CASSPWTRRSVGQPQHF
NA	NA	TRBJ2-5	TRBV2	TGTGCCAGCAGGTCCCCCCAAGAGACCCAGTACTTC	CASRSPQETQYF
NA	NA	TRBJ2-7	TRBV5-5	TGTGCCAGCAGCCATCCTTTGGGGGACGAGCAGTACTTC	CASSHPLGDEQYF
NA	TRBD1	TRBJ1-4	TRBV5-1	TGCGCCAGCAGCCACCAGGACAGGAATGAAAAACTGTTTTTT	CASSHQDRNEKLFF
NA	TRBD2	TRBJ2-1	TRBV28	TGTGCCAGCAGTTTATTAGCGGGAGGATGGGATGAGCAGTTCTTC	CASSLLAGGWDEQFF
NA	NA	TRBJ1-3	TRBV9	TGTGCCAGCAGCGTAGGTGGGGGAAACACCATATATTTT	CASSVGGGNTIYF
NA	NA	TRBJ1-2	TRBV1	TGCACCAGCGATACACAGGGAACTAACTATGGCTACACCTTC	CTSDTQGTNYGYTF
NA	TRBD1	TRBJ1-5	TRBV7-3	TGTGCCAGCAGCTATCTTCGGACAGGGCCCAATCAGCCCCAGCATTTT	CASSYLRTGPNQPQHF
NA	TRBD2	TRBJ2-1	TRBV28	TGTGCCAGCAGTTTACTTGGGACTAGCGGGCAGAATGAGCAGTTCTTC	CASSLLGTSGQNEQFF
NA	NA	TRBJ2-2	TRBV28	TGTGCCAGCAGTTTAGCCGGGACACTCACCGGGGAGCTGTTTTTT	CASSLAGTLTGELFF
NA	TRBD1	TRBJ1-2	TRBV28	TGTGCCACACACAGGGGCTTTAACTATGGCTACACCTTC	CATHRGFNYGYTF
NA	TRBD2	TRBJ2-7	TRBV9	TGTGCCAGCAGCGTAGAAGCGGGGGTCCTGGGGGAGCAGTACTTC	CASSVEAGVLGEQYF
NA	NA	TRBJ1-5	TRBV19	TGTGCCAGTAGTCTACGCGACGGCTATAGCAATCAGCCCCAGCATTTT	CASSLRDGYSNQPQHF
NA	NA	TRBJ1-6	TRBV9	TGTGCCAGCAGCGTAACGGGACAATGGGGTGAACCCCTCCACTTT	CASSVTGQWGEPLHF
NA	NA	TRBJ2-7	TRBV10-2	TGCGCCAGCAGTGAAAACATTCTCTACGAGCAGTACTTC	CASSENILYEQYF
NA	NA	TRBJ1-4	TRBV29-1	TGCAGCGTTGAAGGGGGTAGGTCCGGGGAAAAACTGTTTTTT	CSVEGGRSGEKLFF
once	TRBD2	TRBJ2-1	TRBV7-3	TGTGCCAGCAGCTTACTAGGACTAGCGGGAGGGCTAAATGAGCAGTTCTTC	CASSLLGLAGGLNEQFF
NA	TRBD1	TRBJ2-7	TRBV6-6	TGTGCCAGCAGACGAACAGGGGAACCCTACGAGCAGTACTTC	CASRRTGEPYEQYF
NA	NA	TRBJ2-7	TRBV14	TGTGCCAGCAGCTTGCTAGCGAGCCCCGTCTACGAGCAGTACTTC	CASSLLASPVYEQYF
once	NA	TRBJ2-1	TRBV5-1	TGCGCCAGCTCCCCCACTACGGGGAATGAGCAGTTCTTC	CASSPTTGNEQFF
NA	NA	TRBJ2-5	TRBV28	TGTGCCACAATACCCGCTTCTTTAGGAGGGGGAGAGACCCAGTACTTC	CATIPASLGGGETQYF
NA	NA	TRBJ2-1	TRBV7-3	TGTGCCAGCAGCTTAACGGTGGTGTCCAATCCTAATGAGCAGTTCTTC	CASSLTVVSNPNEQFF
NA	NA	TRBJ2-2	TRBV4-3	TGCGCCAGCAGCCAAGCCCCTGTGGACACCGGGGAGCTGTTTTTT	CASSQAPVDTGELFF
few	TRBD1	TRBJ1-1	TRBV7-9	TGTGCCAGCAGCCGGAGACAGGGGACTGAAGCTTTCTTT	CASSRRQGTEAFF
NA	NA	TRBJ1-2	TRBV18	TGTGCCAGCTCAGCCGTCATCTATGGCTACACCTTC	CASSAVIYGYTF
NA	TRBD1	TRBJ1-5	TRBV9	TGTGCCAGCAGCTCAACAGGGGGCGGACAGCCCCAGCATTTT	CASSSTGGGQPQHF
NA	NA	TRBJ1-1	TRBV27	TGTGCCAGCAGTTTACTGGGACATCCGAACACTGAAGCTTTCTTT	CASSLLGHPNTEAFF
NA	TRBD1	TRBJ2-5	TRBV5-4	TGTGCCAGCAGCGGGGACAGGGTAAGAGAGACCCAGTACTTC	CASSGDRVRETQYF
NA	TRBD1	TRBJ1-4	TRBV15	TGTGCCACCAGCAGAGATTACAGGGGGGGTGAAAAACTGTTTTTT	CATSRDYRGGEKLFF
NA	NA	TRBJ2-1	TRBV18	TGTGCCAGCTCCCCGACCGGTCCGGAAAGCTCCTACAATGAGCAGTTCTTC	CASSPTGPESSYNEQFF
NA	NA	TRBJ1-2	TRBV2	TGTGCCAGCAGTGGGCAGGGGTCCCTTAACTATGGCTACACCTTC	CASSGQGSLNYGYTF
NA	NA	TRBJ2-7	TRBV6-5	TGTGCCAGCAGCCTCAGGGTTTACGAGCAGTACTTC	CASSLRVYEQYF
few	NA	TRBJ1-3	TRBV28	TGTGCCAGCAGGCGGAACATGGACACCATATATTTT	CASRRNMDTIYF
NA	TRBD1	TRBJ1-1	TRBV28	TGTGCCAGCAGTCTAGGGGGCTTCGGCACTGAAGCTTTCTTT	CASSLGGFGTEAFF
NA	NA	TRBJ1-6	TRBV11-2	TGTGCCAGCAGCTTAGGGGCAGGGGTTGGTAATTCACCCCTCCACTTT	CASSLGAGVGNSPLHF
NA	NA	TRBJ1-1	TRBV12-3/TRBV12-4	TGTGCCAGCAGTTTCTCGAACACTGAAGCTTTCTTT	CASSFSNTEAFF
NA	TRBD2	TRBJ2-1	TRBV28	TGTGCCAGCAGTTCCTCGTCGGGAGGGCGCTACAATGAGCAGTTCTTC	CASSSSSGGRYNEQFF
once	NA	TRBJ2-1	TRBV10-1	TGCGCCAGCAGTCCGCCTGGCCGACCTGAGCAGTTCTTC	CASSPPGRPEQFF
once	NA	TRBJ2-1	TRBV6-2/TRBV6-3	TGTGCCAGCAGTTACTCGCGGACAGCCTTAAACCCTGACAATGAGCAGTTCTTC	CASSYSRTALNPDNEQFF